The T cell receptor (beta chain) under discussion was sequenced for a study of OX40 agonist ivuxolimab in advanced cancers. About the research overall: The patients received ivuxolimab by intravenous route every 2 weeks at 0.01 to 10 mg/kg. Whole-study findings and limits: Average numbers of expanded clones were greater in CD8+ T cells than in CD4+.

The method was immunoSEQ multiplex PCR; TCRdb's version includes in-frame clones alone and lacks a portion of them. The repertoire has about 59,000 clones, approximately 86% of them found once; the top ten carry about 0.76%. Germline values: CDR1 SEHNR, CDR2 FQNEAQ (reference sequence). Germline trimming cut 3 bases from V and 1 base from J; bases unmatched to any gene: 7. The CDR3 is 17 amino acids. As regards this clone: Its matching antigen is unknown.

The receptor was isolated from an adult with an advanced solid tumor such as melanoma, head and neck, liver or kidney cancer. The source was CD4+ or CD8+ T cells sorted from blood, collected in a trial of the OX40 agonist ivuxolimab. The V call is TRBV7-9, the J call TRBJ2-1; 9 nucleotides match TRBD2. This CDR3 reads CASSLSKAGGSYNEQFF. In nucleotides, the CDR3 is TGTGCCAGCAGCTTGTCGAAAGCGGGAGGTTCCTACAATGAGCAGTTCTTC.